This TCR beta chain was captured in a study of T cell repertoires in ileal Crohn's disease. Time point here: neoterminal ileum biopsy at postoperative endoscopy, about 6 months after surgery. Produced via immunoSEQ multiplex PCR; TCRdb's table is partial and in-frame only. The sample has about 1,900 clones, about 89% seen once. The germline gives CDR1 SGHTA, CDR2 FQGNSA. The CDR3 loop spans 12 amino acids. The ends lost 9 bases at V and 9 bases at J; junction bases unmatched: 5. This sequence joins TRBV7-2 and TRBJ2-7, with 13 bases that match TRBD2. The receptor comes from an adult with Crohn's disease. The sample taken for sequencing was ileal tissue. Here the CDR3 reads CASGTSGNLQYF. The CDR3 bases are TGTGCCAGTGGGACTAGCGGGAATTTGCAGTACTTC.